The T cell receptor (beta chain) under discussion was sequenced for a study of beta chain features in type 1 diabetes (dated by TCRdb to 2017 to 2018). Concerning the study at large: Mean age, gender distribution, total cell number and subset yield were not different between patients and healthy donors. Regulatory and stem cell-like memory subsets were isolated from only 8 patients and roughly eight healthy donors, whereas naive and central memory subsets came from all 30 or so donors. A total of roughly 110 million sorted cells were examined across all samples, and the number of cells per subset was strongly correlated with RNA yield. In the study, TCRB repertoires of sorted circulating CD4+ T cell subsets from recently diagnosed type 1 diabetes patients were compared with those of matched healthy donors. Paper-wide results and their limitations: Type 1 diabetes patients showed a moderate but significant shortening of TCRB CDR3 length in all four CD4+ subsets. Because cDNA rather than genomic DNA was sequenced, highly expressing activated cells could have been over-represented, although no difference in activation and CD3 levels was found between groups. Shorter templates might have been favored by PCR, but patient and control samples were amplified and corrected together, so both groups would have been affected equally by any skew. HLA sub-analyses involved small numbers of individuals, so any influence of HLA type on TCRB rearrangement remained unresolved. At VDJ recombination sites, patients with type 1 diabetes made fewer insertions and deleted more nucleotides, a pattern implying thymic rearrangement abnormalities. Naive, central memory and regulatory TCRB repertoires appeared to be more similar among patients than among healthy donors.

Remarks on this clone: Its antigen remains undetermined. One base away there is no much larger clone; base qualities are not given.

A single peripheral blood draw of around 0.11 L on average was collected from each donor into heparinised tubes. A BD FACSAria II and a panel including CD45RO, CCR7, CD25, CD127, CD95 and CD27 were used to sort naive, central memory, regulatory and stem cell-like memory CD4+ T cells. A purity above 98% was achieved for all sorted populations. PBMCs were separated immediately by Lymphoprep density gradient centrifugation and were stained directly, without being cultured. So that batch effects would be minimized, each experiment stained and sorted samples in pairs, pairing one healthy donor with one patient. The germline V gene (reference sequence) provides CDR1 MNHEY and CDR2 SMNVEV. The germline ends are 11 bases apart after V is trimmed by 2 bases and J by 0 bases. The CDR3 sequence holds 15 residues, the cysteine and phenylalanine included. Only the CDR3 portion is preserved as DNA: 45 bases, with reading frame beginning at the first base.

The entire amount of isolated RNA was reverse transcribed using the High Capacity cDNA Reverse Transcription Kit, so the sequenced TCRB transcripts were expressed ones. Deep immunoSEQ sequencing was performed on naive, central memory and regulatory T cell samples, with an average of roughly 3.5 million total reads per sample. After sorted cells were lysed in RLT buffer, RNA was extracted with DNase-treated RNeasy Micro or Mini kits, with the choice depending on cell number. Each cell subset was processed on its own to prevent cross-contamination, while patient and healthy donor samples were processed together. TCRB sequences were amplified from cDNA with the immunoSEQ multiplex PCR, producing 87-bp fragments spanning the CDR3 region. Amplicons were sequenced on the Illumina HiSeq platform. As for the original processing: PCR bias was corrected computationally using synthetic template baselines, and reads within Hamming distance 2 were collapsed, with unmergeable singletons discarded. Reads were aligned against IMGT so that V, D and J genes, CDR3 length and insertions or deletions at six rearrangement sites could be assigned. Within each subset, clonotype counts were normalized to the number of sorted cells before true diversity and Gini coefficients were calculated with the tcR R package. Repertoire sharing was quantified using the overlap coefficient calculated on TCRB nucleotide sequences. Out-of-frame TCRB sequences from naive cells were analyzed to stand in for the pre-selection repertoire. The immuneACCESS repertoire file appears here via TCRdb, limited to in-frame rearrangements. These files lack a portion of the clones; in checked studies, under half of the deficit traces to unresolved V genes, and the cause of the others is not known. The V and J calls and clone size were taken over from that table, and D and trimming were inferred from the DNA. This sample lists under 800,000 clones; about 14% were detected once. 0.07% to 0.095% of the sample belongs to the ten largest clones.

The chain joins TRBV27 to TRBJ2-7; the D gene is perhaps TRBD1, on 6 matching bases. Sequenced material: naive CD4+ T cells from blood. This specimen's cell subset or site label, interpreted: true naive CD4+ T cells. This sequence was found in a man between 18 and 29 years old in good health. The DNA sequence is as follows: TGTGCCAGCAGTTTAGTCGGACAGCCCTCCTACGAGCAGTACTTC. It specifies CASSLVGQPSYEQYF.